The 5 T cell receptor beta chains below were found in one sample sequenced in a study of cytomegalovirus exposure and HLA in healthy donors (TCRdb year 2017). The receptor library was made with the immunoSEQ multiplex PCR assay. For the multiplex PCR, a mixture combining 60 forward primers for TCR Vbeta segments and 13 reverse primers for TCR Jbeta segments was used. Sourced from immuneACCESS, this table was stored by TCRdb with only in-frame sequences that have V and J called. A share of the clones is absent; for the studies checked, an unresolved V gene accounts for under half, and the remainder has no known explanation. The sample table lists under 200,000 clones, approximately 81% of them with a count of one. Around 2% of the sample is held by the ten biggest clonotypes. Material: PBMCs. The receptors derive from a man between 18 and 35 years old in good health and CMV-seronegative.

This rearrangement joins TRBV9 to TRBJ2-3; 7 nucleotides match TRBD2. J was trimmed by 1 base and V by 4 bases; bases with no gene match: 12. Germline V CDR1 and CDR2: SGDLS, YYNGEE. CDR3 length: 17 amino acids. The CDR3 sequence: CASSFSGREWGTDTQYF. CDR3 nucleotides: TGTGCCAGCAGCTTTAGTGGGCGGGAGTGGGGCACAGATACGCAGTATTTT.

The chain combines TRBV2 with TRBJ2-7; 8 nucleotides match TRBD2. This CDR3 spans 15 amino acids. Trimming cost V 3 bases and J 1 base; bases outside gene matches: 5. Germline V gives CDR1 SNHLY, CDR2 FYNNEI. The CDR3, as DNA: TGTGCCAGCAGTGAGCGACTAGCGCAGTCCTACGAGCAGTACTTC. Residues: CASSERLAQSYEQYF.

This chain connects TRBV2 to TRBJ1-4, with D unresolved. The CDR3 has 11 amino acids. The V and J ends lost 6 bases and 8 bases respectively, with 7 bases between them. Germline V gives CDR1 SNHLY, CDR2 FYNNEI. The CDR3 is CASRAGEKLFF. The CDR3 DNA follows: TGTGCCAGCAGGGCGGGGGAAAAACTGTTTTTT.

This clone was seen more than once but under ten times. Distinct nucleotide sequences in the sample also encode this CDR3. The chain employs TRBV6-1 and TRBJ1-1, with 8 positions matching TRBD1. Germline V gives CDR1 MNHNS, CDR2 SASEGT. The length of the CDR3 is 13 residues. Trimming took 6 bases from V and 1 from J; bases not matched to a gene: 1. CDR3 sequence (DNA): TGTGCCAGCAGGGGGACAGGGAACACTGAAGCTTTCTTT. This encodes CASRGTGNTEAFF.

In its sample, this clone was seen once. The CDR3 loop is CATSRGGTPLSYNEQFF. CDR3 nucleotides: TGTGCCACCAGCAGAGGTGGGACACCTCTTTCCTACAATGAGCAGTTCTTC. The rearrangement links TRBV15 to TRBJ2-1; a possible D gene is TRBD1 (6 bases). Germline assignment: CDR1 LNHNV and CDR2 YYDKDF (reference sequence). The CDR3 sequence is 17 residues long. The V end lost 1 base, the J end lost 1 base, and 14 bases lay between the germline ends.